The rows below give T cell receptor beta chains drawn from one sample of a study of cytomegalovirus exposure and HLA in healthy donors. The protocol was immunoSEQ multiplex PCR, while the TCRdb copy is restricted to in-frame clones and leaves out a portion. This table holds about 130,000 clones, roughly 70% found once. Sequencing input: PBMCs. The receptors were gathered from a human donor in good health. Both conserved end residues are part of each CDR3. D genes are given only for firm matches. Clone size is shown for a subset of rows, as once, few, many or a class of expanded clone.

clone_size j_call d_call v_call cdr3_aa cdr3_nt
- TRBJ2-3 - TRBV25-1 CASSPSGTSTDTQYF TGTGCCAGCAGTCCCAGCGGTACTAGCACAGATACGCAGTATTTT
- TRBJ2-3 TRBD2 TRBV18 CASSPRTSGNGDTQYF TGTGCCAGCTCACCCCGGACTAGCGGGAATGGAGATACGCAGTATTTT
few TRBJ2-4 TRBD1 TRBV4-2 CASSQDPGTSMVGQRINIQYF TGTGCCAGCAGCCAAGATCCAGGGACGTCGATGGTGGGACAGAGAATAAACATTCAGTACTTC
- TRBJ1-3 - TRBV7-9 CASSAGQPGNTIYF TGTGCCAGCAGCGCCGGACAGCCTGGAAACACCATATATTTT
- TRBJ2-1 - TRBV28 CASSDYGSRNEQFF TGTGCCAGCAGTGATTACGGTTCGCGCAATGAGCAGTTCTTC
- TRBJ2-5 TRBD2 TRBV7-3 CASSYGLAGVETQYF TGTGCCAGCAGCTATGGCCTAGCGGGAGTAGAGACCCAGTACTTC
- TRBJ2-2 - TRBV2 CASRDRQAYGELFF TGTGCCAGCCGTGATCGACAGGCCTACGGGGAGCTGTTTTTT
once TRBJ2-7 TRBD1 TRBV18 CASSPPRTGYSEQYF TGTGCCAGCTCACCACCCCGGACAGGTTATAGCGAGCAGTACTTC
once TRBJ2-5 TRBD1 TRBV6-1 CASSVGTGWRETQYF TGTGCCAGCAGTGTTGGGACAGGGTGGCGGGAGACCCAGTACTTC
- TRBJ2-2 TRBD1 TRBV7-3 CASSSRQGFTGELFF TGTGCCAGCAGCTCTCGACAGGGGTTCACCGGGGAGCTGTTTTTT
- TRBJ2-1 TRBD2 TRBV6-1 CASRGPTSGSGEQFF TGTGCCAGCAGGGGGCCGACTAGCGGGAGCGGTGAGCAGTTCTTC
- TRBJ2-7 TRBD1 TRBV19 CASSTGTGQYF TGTGCCAGTAGTACCGGGACAGGGCAGTACTTC
- TRBJ2-5 TRBD1 TRBV5-1 CASSPDRGETQYF TGCGCCAGCAGCCCGGACAGGGGGGAGACCCAGTACTTC
- TRBJ2-2 TRBD2 TRBV18 CASSGLAGTNTGELFF TGTGCCAGCTCAGGACTAGCGGGGACGAACACCGGGGAGCTGTTTTTT
- TRBJ2-3 - TRBV9 CASSVDRLDTQYF TGTGCCAGCAGCGTTGACAGGTTAGATACGCAGTATTTT
- TRBJ2-2 - TRBV6-4 CASSDSTNTGELFF TGTGCCAGCAGTGACTCCACGAACACCGGGGAGCTGTTTTTT
- TRBJ2-7 - TRBV23-1 CASSQQGNEQYF TGCGCCAGCAGTCAACAGGGTAACGAGCAGTACTTC
- TRBJ1-4 - TRBV7-9 CASSSITGNEKLFF TGTGCCAGCAGCTCCATTACAGGGAATGAAAAACTGTTTTTT
- TRBJ1-5 - TRBV2 CASSGPQVRNQPQHF TGTGCCAGCAGTGGCCCCCAGGTCCGCAATCAGCCCCAGCATTTT
few TRBJ1-2 TRBD1 TRBV6-4 CASSDHRQGDYGYTF TGTGCCAGCAGTGACCATCGACAGGGCGACTATGGCTACACCTTC
- TRBJ2-5 TRBD2 TRBV9 CASSVASSGRETQYF TGTGCCAGCAGCGTAGCTTCTAGCGGGAGAGAGACCCAGTACTTC
few TRBJ2-7 TRBD1 TRBV7-9 CASANYPGQGYEQYF TGTGCCAGCGCCAATTACCCGGGACAGGGTTACGAGCAGTACTTC
- TRBJ1-2 TRBD1 TRBV16 CASSRRGQGYGYTF TGTGCCAGCAGCCGCCGGGGACAGGGTTATGGCTACACCTTC
- TRBJ2-7 - TRBV4-1 CASSHGPDYEQYF TGCGCCAGCAGCCACGGTCCTGACTACGAGCAGTACTTC
- TRBJ2-2 TRBD2 TRBV6-5 CASRGTSGSIGELFF TGTGCCAGCAGGGGGACTAGCGGGAGTATCGGGGAGCTGTTTTTT
- TRBJ2-7 TRBD2 TRBV11-3 CASRDVTSGNYEQYF TGTGCCAGCAGGGATGTGACTAGCGGGAACTACGAGCAGTACTTC
- TRBJ1-2 TRBD1 TRBV11-3 CASSPRTGGAGGYTF TGTGCCAGCAGCCCCCGGACAGGGGGCGCGGGTGGCTACACCTTC
- TRBJ2-3 TRBD2 TRBV5-1 CASSLGLAGVSTDTQYF TGCGCCAGCAGCTTGGGTTTAGCGGGAGTATCGACAGATACGCAGTATTTT
- TRBJ1-2 - TRBV5-4 CASSPRGGDFDGYTF TGTGCCAGCAGCCCCCGGGGGGGGGACTTCGATGGCTACACCTTC
- TRBJ2-1 TRBD2 TRBV10-1 CASSLTSRNEQFF TGCGCCAGCAGTCTGACTAGCAGGAATGAGCAGTTCTTC
- TRBJ2-2 TRBD2 TRBV5-1 CASSPRTSPRELFF TGCGCCAGCAGCCCAAGGACTAGCCCTCGGGAGCTGTTTTTT
- TRBJ2-3 TRBD2 TRBV6-4 CASSDGSSGATDTQYF TGTGCCAGCAGTGACGGCTCTAGCGGGGCCACAGATACGCAGTATTTT
- TRBJ2-2 TRBD2 TRBV11-2 CASSRIGRSGELFF TGTGCCAGCAGCCGAATCGGGAGGTCCGGGGAGCTGTTTTTT
- TRBJ2-3 TRBD1 TRBV5-5 CASSWGQLTDTQYF TGTGCCAGCAGCTGGGGACAGCTCACAGATACGCAGTATTTT
- TRBJ1-1 - TRBV29-1 CSVGGRTEAFF TGCAGCGTCGGAGGGCGGACTGAAGCTTTCTTT
once TRBJ2-7 - TRBV14 CASSQVQGALFTYEQYF TGTGCCAGCAGCCAAGTTCAGGGTGCCCTTTTTACTTACGAGCAGTACTTC
few TRBJ2-1 TRBD2 TRBV5-1 CASSLNTGTSGNNEQFF TGCGCCAGCAGCTTAAACACCGGGACTAGCGGGAACAATGAGCAGTTCTTC
- TRBJ2-7 TRBD2 TRBV28 CASSTSGAHYEQYF TGTGCCAGCAGCACGAGCGGGGCTCACTACGAGCAGTACTTC
- TRBJ2-5 TRBD1 TRBV5-4 CASSYRQGGQETQYF TGTGCCAGCAGCTACAGACAGGGCGGGCAAGAGACCCAGTACTTC
- TRBJ2-1 - TRBV7-8 CASSAYQRQASSYNEQFF TGTGCCAGCAGCGCATACCAGAGACAGGCGAGCTCCTACAATGAGCAGTTCTTC
few TRBJ2-7 - TRBV7-3 CASSLSPGLGGEQYF TGTGCCAGCAGCTTAAGTCCAGGGCTCGGGGGAGAGCAGTACTTC
- TRBJ1-1 TRBD1 TRBV5-4 CASSYPGTGGTEAFF TGTGCCAGCAGCTATCCCGGGACAGGGGGCACTGAAGCTTTCTTT
- TRBJ2-3 - TRBV18 CASSRVGSKDTQYF TGTGCCAGCTCACGCGTCGGGAGTAAAGATACGCAGTATTTT
few TRBJ1-2 TRBD1 TRBV9 CASSVAPSRDSQNPDGYTF TGTGCCAGCAGCGTAGCGCCGTCACGGGACAGCCAGAATCCGGATGGCTACACCTTC
few TRBJ1-1 TRBD1 TRBV18 CASSPQGAGVNTEAFF TGTGCCAGCTCACCACAGGGGGCCGGAGTGAACACTGAAGCTTTCTTT